This T cell receptor (beta chain) was sequenced in a study of blood T cell repertoires in COVID-19. Looking at the study overall: Samples came from the United States, Italy and Spain, spanning acute and convalescent COVID-19. The analysed material was cDNA or gDNA that came from T cells, B-cell-depleted T cells, or PBMCs.

Germline V gene sequence: CDR1 LNHDA, CDR2 SQIVND (reference sequence). The J segment lost 2 bases and the V segment lost 5 bases, leaving 8 bases of the junction unmatched. The CDR3 covers 15 residues. In the source study's methods: Estimates of nucleated cell counts were drawn from the amplification of reference gene primers. TCRdb keeps only in-frame clones here, not all; method: immunoSEQ multiplex PCR. The V and J calls and clone size were taken over from that table, and D and trimming were inferred from the DNA. The profile shows approximately 220,000 clones, roughly 83% of them singletons. This chain connects TRBV19 to TRBJ1-2; 7 bases agree with TRBD1. The sequence was collected from a man aged 35-49 years with acute or convalescent COVID-19. The sample comprised peripheral blood. CDR3 amino acids: CASSASGTVNYGYTF. The DNA for the CDR3 is TGTGCCAGTAGTGCTTCCGGGACAGTAAACTATGGCTACACCTTC. The full variable domain, rest sourced from reference TRBV19 and TRBJ1-2, is DGGITQSPKYLFRKEGQNVTLSCEQNLNHDAMYWYRQDPGQGLRLIYYSQIVNDFQKGDIAEGYSVSREKKESFPLTVTSAQKNPTAFYLCASSASGTVNYGYTFGSGTRLTVV.